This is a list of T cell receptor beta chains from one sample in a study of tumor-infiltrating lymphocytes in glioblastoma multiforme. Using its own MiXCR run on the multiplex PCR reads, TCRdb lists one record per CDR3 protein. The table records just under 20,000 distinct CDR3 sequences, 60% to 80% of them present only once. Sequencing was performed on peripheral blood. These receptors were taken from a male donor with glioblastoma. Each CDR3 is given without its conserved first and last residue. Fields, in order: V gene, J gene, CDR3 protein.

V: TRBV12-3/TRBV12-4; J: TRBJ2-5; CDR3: ASSSGQVGETQY
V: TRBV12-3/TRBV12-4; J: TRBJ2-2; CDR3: ASSLNMGTGELF
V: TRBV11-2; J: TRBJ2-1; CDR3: VSSLGLAGVSPEEF
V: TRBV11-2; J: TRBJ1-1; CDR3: ASSPQGMNTEAF
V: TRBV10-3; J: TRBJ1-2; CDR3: AISEGLKGSSYT
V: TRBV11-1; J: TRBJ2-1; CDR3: AGSPGGGYDEQF
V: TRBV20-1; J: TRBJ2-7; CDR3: SARAIYEQY
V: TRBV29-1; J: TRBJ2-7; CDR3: SVGDGSSYEQY
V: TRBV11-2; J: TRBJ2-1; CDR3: ASRLAGSSYNEQF
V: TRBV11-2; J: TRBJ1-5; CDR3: ASSSLQGNQPQH
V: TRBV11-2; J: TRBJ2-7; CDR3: ASSIGTGGRPSSYEQY
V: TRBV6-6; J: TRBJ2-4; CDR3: ASSGTGGAGKNSQY
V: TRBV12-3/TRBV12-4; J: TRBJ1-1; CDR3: ASTLHGATEAF
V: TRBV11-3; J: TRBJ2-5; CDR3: ASSLGQGEQETQY
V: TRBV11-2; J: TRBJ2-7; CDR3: ASSPRSERIYEQY
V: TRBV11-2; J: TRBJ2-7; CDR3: ASSPGETYEQY
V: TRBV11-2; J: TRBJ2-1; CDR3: GSSLTGNQHL
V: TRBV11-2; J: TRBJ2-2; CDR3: ASSSTARANHGELF
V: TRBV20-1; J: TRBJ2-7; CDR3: SARERTGIPYEQY
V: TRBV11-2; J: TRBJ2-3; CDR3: ASSSSYTQY
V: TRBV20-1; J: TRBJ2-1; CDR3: SASQYRHYNEQF
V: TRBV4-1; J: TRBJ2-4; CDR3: ASSQERVAGGFDIQH
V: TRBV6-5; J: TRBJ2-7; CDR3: ASSYSMPDSPYEQY
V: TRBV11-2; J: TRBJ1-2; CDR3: ASSLDRGDYGHI
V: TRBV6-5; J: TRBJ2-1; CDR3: ASRRGERFSGPNEQF
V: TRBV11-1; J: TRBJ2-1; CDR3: ASSSVGVYNEQF
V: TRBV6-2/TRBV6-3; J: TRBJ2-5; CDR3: ASSYGVLPETQY
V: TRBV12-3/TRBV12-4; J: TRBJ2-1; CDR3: ASTSRWRGGRRNEQF
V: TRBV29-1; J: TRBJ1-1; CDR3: SAGQGGTEAF
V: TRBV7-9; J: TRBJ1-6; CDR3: ASSLKQGVSNSPLH
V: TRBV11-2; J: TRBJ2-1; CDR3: ASSSYPQVEREQF
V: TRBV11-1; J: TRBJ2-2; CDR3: ASSFQDGGELF
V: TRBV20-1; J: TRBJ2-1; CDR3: SARRQNEQF
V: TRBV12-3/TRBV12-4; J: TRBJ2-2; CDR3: ASRTSGRTGELV
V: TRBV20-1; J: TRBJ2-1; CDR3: CAVWGPSYNEQF
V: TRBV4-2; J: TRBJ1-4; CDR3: ASSQGGGDEKLF
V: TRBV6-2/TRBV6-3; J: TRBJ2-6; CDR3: ASRLAGGTGANVLT
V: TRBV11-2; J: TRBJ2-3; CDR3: ASNLHPVNTSTDTQY
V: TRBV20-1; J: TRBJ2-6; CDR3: SASHGARGANVLT
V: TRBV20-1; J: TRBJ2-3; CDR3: GARRDSTPTFTQY
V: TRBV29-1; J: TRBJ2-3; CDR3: SVGRTSGTDTQY
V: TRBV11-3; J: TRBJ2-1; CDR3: ASSRPGGSYNEQF
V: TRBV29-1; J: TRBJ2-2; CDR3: SGGTGMNTGELS
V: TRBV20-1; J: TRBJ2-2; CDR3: SARDPRWRDGELF
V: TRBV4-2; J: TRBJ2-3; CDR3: ASSQGLSGQHTQY
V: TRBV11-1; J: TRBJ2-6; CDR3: ASSLGPGTGANVLT
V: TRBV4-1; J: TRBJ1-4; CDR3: ASSQDFRTANEKLF
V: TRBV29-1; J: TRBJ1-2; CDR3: SVPAEVINYGYT
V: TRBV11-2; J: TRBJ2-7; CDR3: ACSSTQGTVRY
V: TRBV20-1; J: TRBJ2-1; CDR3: SARGAVSYNEQF
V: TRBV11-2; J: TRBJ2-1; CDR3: ASSGPQGPFYNEQF
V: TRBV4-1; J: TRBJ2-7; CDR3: ASSQGELAYEQY